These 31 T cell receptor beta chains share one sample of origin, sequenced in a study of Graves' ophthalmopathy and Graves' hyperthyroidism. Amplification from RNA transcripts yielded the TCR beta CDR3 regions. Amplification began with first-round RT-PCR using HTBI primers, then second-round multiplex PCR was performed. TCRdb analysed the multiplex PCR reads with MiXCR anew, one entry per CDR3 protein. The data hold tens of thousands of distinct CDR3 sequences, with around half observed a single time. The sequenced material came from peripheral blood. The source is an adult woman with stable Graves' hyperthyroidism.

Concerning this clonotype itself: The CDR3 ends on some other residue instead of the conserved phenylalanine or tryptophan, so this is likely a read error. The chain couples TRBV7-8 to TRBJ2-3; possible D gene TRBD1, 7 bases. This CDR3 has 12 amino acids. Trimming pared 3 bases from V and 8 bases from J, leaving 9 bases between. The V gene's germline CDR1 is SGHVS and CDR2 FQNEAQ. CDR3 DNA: TGTGCCAGCAGCTTCCAGGGGGGTACGCAGTATTCT. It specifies CASSFQGGTQYS.

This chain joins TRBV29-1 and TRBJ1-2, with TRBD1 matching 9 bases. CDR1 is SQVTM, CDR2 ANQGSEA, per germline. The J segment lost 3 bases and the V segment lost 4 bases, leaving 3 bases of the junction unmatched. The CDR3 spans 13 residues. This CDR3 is CSVGTGDYYGYTF. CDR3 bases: TGCAGCGTTGGGACAGGGGATTACTATGGCTACACCTTC.

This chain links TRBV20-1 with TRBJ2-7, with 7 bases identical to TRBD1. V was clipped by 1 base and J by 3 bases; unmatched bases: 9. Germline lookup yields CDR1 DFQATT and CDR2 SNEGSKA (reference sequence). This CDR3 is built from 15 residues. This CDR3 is CSARGPDRAIYEQYF. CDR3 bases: TGCAGTGCTAGAGGGCCCGACAGGGCAATCTACGAGCAGTACTTC.

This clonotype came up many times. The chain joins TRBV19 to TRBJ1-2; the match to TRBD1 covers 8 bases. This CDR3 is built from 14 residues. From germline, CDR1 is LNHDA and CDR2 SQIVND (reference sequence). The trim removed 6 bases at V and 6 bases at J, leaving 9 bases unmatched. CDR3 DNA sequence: TGTGCCAGTAGCAGTCAGGGGGCGCTAAATGGCTACACCTTC. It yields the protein CASSSQGALNGYTF.

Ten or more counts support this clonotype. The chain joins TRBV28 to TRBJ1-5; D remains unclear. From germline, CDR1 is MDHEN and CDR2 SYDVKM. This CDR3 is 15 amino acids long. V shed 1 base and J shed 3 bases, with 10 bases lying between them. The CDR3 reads CASSLLEGDNQPQHF. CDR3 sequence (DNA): TGTGCCAGCAGTTTATTGGAGGGCGACAATCAGCCCCAGCATTTT.

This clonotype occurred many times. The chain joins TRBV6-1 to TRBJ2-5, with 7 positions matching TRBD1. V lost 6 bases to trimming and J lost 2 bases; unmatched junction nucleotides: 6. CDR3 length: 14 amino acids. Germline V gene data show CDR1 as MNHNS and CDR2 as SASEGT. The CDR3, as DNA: TGTGCCAGCAGCCCGTACAGGGGACAAGAGACCCAGTACTTC. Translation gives CASSPYRGQETQYF.

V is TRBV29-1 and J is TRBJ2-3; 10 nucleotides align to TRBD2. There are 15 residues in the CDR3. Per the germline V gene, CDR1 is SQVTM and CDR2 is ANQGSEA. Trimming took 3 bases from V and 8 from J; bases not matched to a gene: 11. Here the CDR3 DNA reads TGCAGCGTTGAGCCTAGCGGGAGAGGAGCAGGTACGCAGTATTTT. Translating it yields CSVEPSGRGAGTQYF.

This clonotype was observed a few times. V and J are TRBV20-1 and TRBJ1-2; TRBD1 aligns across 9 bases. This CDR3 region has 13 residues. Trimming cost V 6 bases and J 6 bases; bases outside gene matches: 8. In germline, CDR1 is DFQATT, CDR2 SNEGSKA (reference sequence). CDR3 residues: CSAHPQGAHGYTF. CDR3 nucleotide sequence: TGCAGTGCGCATCCACAGGGGGCCCATGGCTACACCTTC.

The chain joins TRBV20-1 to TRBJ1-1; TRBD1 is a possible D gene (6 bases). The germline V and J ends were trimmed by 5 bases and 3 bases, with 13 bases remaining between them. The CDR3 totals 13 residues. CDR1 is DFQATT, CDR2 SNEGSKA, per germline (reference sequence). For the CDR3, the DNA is TGCAGTGCTGCACAGGGTGCGGACACTGAAGCTTTCTTT. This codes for CSAAQGADTEAFF.

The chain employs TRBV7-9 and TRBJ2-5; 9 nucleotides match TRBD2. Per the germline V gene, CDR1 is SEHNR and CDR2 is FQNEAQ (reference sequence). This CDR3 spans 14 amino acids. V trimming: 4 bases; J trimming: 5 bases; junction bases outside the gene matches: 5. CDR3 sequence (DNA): TGTGCCAGCAGCTCATTAGCGGGAGAGGAGACCCAGTACTTC. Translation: CASSSLAGEETQYF. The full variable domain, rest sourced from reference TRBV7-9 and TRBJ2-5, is DTGVSQNPRHKITKRGQNVTFRCDPISEHNRLYWYRQTLGQGPEFLTYFQNEAQLEKSRLLSDRFSAERPKGSFSTLEIQRTEQGDSAMYLCASSSLAGEETQYFGPGTRLLVL.

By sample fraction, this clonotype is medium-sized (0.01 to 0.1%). The CDR3 is CASSEIGITEAFF. The CDR3 DNA follows: TGTGCCAGCAGTGAAATAGGGATCACTGAAGCTTTCTTT. J is TRBJ1-1 and V is TRBV25-1; D remains ambiguous. The ends were cut back, 2 bases at V and 4 bases at J, with 8 bases in the middle. The V gene's germline CDR1 is MGHDK and CDR2 SYGVNS. CDR3 length: 13 amino acids. The full variable domain, completed using reference TRBV25-1 and TRBJ1-1, is EADIYQTPRYLVIGTGKKITLECSQTMGHDKMYWYQQDPGMELHLIHYSYGVNSTEKGDLSSESTVSRIRTEHFPLTLESARPSHTSQYLCASSEIGITEAFFGQGTRLTVV.

CDR3: CASSLSRQLSYEQYF. The DNA for the CDR3 is TGCGCCAGCAGCCTCTCGAGACAGCTGTCCTACGAGCAGTACTTC. The chain has TRBV5-1 and TRBJ2-7; possibly TRBD1 for D (5 bases). The CDR3 contains 15 residues. CDR1 SGHRS and CDR2 YFSETQ come from the germline V gene. V gave up 4 bases and J gave up 1 base, with 15 bases separating them.

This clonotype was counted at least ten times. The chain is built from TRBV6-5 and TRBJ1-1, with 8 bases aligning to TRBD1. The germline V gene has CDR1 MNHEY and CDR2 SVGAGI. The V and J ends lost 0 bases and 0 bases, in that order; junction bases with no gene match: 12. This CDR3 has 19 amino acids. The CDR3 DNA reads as TGTGCCAGCAGTTACTCGAGGTTTTGGCAGGGGGCCTTGAACACTGAAGCTTTCTTT. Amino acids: CASSYSRFWQGALNTEAFF.

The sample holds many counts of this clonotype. CDR3 region: CASSLSRGLSPTWPGANVLTF. The CDR3 bases are TGTGCCAGCAGTTTATCGAGGGGTTTGTCGCCGACGTGGCCGGGGGCCAACGTCCTGACTTTC. V is TRBV27 and J is TRBJ2-6; D might be TRBD1 or TRBD2, each matching 5 bases. V lost 0 bases and J 4 bases, leaving 25 bases between the germline ends. Germline CDR1 is MNHEY and CDR2 is SMNVEV (reference sequence). CDR3 length: 21 amino acids.

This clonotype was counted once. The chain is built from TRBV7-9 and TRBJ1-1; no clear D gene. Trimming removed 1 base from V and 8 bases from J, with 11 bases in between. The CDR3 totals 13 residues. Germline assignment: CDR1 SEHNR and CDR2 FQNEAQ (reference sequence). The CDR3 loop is CASSLEAAIEAFF. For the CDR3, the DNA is TGTGCCAGCAGCTTAGAGGCAGCTATCGAAGCTTTCTTT.

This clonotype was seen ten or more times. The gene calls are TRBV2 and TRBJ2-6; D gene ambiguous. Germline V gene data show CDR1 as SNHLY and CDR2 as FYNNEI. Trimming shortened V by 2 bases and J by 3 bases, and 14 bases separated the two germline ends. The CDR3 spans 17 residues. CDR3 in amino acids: CASSESVFLGGANVLTF. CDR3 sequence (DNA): TGTGCCAGCAGTGAATCCGTCTTCCTCGGTGGGGCCAACGTCCTGACTTTC.

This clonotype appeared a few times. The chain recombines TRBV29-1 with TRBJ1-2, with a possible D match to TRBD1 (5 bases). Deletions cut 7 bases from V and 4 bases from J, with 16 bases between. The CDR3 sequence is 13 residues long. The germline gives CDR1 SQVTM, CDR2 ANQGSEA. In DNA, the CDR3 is TGCAGCGACGGGGGTGGGTGGAGCTATGGCTACACCTTC. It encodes CSDGGGWSYGYTF.

CDR3 protein: CASSTRNPGVPDTEAFF. The CDR3, as DNA: TGTGCCAGTAGTACACGAAACCCAGGGGTCCCGGACACTGAAGCTTTCTTT. This chain joins TRBV19 and TRBJ1-1; the D gene is possibly TRBD1 (6 bases). There are 17 residues in the CDR3. Per the germline V gene, CDR1 is LNHDA and CDR2 is SQIVND (reference sequence). The V end was cut by 4 bases, the J end by 3 bases, with 21 bases between.

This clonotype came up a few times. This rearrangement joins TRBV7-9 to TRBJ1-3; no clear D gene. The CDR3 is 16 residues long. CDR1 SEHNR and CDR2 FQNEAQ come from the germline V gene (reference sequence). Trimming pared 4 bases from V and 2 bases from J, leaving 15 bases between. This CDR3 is CASSSLSWGAGNTIYF. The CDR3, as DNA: TGTGCCAGCAGCTCCCTCTCCTGGGGAGCTGGAAACACCATATATTTT.

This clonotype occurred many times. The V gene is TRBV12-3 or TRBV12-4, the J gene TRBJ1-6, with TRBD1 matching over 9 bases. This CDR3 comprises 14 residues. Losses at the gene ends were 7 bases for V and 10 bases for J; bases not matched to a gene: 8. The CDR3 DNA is TGTGCCAGCAAAAAGGACAGGGGTTGGTCACCCCTCCACTTT. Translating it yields CASKKDRGWSPLHF.

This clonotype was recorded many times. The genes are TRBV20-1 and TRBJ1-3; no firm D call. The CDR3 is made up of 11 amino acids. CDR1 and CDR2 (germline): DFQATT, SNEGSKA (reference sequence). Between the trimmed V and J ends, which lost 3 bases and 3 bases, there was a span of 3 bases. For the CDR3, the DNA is TGCAGTGCTAGTATTGGAAACACCATATATTTT. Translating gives CSASIGNTIYF.

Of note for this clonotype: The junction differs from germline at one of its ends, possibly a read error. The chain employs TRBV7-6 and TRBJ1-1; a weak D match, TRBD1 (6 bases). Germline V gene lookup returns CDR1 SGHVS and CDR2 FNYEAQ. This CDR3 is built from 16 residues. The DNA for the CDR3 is TGCACCAGCAGCCAACCAAGAGGGACAACCGACTCTGGAGCTTTCTTT. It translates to CTSSQPRGTTDSGAFF.

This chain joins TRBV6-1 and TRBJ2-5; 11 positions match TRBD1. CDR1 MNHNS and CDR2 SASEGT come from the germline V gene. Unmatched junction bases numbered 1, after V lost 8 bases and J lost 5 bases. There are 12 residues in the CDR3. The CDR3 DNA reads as TGTGCCAGCGGACAGGGGGCTGAGACCCAGTACTTC. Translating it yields CASGQGAETQYF.

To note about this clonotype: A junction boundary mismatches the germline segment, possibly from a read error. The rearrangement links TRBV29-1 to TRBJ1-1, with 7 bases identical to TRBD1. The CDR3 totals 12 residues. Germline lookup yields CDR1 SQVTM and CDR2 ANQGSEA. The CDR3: CSDAGQNTGAFF. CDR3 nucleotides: TGCAGCGACGCGGGACAGAACACTGGAGCTTTCTTT.

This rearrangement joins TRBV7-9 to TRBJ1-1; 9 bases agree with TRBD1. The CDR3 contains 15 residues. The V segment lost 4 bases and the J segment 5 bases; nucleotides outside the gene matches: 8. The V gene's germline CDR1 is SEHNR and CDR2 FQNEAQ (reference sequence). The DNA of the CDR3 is TGTGCCAGCAGCTGGACCGGGACAGGGTCTACTGAAGCTTTCTTT. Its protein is CASSWTGTGSTEAFF.

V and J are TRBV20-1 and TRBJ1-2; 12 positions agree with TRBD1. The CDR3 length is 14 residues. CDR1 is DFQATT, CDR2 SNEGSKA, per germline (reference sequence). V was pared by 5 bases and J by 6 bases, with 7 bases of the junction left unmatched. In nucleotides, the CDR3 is TGCAGTGCTGATCCGGGACAGGGGGCCCATGGCTACACCTTC. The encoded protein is CSADPGQGAHGYTF.

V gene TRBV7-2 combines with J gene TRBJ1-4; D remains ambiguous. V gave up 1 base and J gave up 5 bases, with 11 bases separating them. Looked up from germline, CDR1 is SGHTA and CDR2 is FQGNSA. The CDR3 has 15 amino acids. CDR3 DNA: TGTGCCAGCAGCTTAGAACCGTGGGCAAATGAAAAACTGTTTTTT. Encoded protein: CASSLEPWANEKLFF.

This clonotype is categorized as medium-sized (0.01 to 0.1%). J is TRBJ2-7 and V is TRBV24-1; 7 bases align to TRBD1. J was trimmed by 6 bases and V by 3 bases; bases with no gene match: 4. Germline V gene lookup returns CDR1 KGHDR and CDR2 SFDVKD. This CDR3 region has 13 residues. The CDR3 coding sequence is TGTGCCACCAGTGATCGGACAGGTTTCGAGCAGTACTTC. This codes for CATSDRTGFEQYF.

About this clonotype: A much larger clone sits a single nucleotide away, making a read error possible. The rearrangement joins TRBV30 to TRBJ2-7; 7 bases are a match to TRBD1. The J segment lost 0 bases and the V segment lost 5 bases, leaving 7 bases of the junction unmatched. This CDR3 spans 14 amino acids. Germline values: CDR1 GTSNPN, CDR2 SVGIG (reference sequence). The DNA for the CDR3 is TGTGCCTGGGAAATAACAGGGGCCTCCTACGAGCAGTACTTC. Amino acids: CAWEITGASYEQYF.

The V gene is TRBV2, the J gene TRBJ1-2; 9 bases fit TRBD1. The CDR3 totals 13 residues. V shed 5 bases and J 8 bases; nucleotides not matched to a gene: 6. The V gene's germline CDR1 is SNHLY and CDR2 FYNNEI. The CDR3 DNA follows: TGTGCCAGCAGTACAGGGGGCGCGGCAGGCTACACCTTC. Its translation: CASSTGGAAGYTF.

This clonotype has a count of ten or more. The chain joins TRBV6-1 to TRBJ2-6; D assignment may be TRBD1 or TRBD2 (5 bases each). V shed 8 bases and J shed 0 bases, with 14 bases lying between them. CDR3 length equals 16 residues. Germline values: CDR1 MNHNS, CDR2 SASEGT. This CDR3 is CASSGQASSGANVLTF. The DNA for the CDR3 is TGTGCCAGCTCGGGGCAGGCTAGCTCTGGGGCCAACGTCCTGACTTTC.